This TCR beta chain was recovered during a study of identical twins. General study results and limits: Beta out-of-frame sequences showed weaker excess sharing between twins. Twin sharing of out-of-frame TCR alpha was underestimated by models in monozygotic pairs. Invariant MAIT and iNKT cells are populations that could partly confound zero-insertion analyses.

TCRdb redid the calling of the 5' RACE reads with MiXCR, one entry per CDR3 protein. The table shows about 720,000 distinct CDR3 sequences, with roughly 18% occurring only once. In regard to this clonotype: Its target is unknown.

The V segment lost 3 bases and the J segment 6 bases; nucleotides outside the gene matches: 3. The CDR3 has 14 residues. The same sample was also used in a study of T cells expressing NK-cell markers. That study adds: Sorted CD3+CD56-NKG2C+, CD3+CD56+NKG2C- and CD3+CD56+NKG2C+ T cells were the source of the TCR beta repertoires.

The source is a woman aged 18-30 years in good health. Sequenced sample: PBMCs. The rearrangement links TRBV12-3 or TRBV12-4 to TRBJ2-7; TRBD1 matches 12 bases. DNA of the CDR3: TGTGCCAGCAGTTTCTGGGACAGGGGGCGCGAGCAGTACTTC. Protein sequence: CASSFWDRGREQYF.